Below, one TCR beta chain is given with its context. This entry belongs to a study of shared clonotypes between healthy human individuals. Study overall: Ranging from 18 to 49 in age, donors were two women and a few men.

The CDR3 contains 14 residues. Trimming removed 5 bases from V and 1 base from J; junction bases left unmatched: 2. Germline lookup yields CDR1 ENHRY and CDR2 SYGVKD. It was across several immunoSEQ plates that each subset's genomic DNA was evenly split. The assay was immunoSEQ multiplex PCR, and TCRdb's table has in-frame clones only and misses some. The repertoire consists of around 700,000 clones, with around two thirds occurring once and the leading ten covering 1.7%. The clonotype originates from a woman under 40 in good health. V is TRBV10-3 and J is TRBJ2-1, with 7 nucleotides matching TRBD2. The sequencing sample was made of memory CD4+ T cells sorted from blood. Subset defined: CD45RA-negative fraction. The CDR3 nucleotides read TGTGCCATCAGTTCAGCGGGGTCCTACAATGAGCAGTTCTTC. The encoded protein is CAISSAGSYNEQFF.